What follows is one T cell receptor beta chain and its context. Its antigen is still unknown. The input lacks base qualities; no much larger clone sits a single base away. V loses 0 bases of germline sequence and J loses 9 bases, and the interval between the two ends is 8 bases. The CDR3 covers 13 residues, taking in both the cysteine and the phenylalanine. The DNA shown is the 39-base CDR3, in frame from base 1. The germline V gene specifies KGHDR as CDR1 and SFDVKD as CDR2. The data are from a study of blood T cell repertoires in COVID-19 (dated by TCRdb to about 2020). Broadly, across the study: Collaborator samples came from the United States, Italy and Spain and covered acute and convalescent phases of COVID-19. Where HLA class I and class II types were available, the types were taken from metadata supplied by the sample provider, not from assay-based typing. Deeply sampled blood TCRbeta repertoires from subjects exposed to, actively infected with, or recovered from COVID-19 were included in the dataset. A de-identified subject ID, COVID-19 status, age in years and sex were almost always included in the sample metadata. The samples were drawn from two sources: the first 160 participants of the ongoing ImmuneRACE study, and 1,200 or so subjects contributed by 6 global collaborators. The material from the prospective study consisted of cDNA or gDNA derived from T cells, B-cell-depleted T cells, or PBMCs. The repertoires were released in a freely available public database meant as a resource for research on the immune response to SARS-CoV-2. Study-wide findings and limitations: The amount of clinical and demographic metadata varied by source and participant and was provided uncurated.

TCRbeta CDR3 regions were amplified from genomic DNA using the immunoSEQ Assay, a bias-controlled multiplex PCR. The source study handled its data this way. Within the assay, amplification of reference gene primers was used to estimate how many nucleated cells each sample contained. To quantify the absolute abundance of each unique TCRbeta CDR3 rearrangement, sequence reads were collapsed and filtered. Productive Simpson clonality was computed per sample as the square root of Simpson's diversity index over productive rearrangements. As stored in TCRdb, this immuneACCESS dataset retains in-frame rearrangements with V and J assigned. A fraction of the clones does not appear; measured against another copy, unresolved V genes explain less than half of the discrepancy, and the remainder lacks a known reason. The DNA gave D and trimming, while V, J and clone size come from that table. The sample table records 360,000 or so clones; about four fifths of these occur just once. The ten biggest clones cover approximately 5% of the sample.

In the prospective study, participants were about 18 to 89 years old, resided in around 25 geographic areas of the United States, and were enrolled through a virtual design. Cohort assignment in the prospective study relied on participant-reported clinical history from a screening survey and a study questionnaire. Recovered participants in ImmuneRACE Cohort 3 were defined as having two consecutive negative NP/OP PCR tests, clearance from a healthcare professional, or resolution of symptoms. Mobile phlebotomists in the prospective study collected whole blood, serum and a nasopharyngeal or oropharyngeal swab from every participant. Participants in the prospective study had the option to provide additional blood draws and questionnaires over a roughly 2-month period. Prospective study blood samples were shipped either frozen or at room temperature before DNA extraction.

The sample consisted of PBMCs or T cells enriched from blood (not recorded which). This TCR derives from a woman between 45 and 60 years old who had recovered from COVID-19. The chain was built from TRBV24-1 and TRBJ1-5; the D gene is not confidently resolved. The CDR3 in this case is CATSDLISRPQHF. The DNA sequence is TGTGCCACCAGTGATTTGATTTCGAGGCCCCAGCATTTT.